This TCR beta chain was identified in a study of CD8 T cells in Susac syndrome. Per germline, CDR1 SGHAT and CDR2 FQNNGV. The V and J ends lost 2 bases and 2 bases, in that order; junction bases with no gene match: 7. The CDR3 runs 16 residues. RNA, at about 0.5 to 1 ug, was reverse transcribed with random hexamers. The TCR beta CDR3 was amplified by immunoSEQ multiplex PCR across 54 Vbeta, 13 Jbeta. TCRdb reanalysed the immunoSEQ multiplex PCR reads using MiXCR and keeps one entry per CDR3 protein. The data contain 250,000 to 350,000 distinct CDR3 sequences, about 90% of them singletons. Sequencing of TCR beta was performed on blood CD8+ and CD4+ T cells. Negative isolation was used for CD8+ and CD4+ T cells and FACS enrichment for TEMRA cells.

This TCR was sampled from a human donor with multiple sclerosis. Sequenced input: CD4+ T cells from PBMCs. V gene TRBV11-2 combines with J gene TRBJ1-2; 8 bases line up with TRBD1. The CDR3 loop reads CASSLFGTGRNYGYTF. The CDR3 DNA sequence: TGTGCCAGCAGCTTATTCGGGACAGGCCGCAACTATGGCTACACCTTC.